The clone carrying this TCR beta chain has more than one count but fewer than ten. The antigen remains unidentified. This sample was taken from a study of long-term antiretroviral therapy in people with HIV. V lost 0 bases to trimming and J lost 0 bases, with 14 bases between them. Germline V lookup: CDR1 SEHNR, CDR2 FQNEAQ (reference sequence). This CDR3 has 18 residues. Whole-study results and caveats: Post-treatment diversity went higher with ART but stayed below transplant donor controls. ART adherence was not documented, and neither viral resistance nor therapy changes had any data.

Survey-level immunoSEQ v3.0 assays were run. TCRdb's table, derived via immunoSEQ multiplex PCR, lists solely in-frame clones and lacks some. The sample lists 15,000 to 25,000 clones, just over 90% occurring once. The TCR was taken from a woman in her thirties with HIV. Sample: unsorted PBMCs, taken about 4.5 years before starting antiretroviral therapy. The V gene is TRBV7-9, the J gene TRBJ1-4; D ambiguous. CDR3 coding DNA: TGTGCCAGCAGCTTAGCTGGCGGCAGCGTCACAACTAATGAAAAACTGTTTTTT. Translated: CASSLAGGSVTTNEKLFF.